Shown below are 8 T cell receptor beta chains from a single sample sequenced in a study of PD-L1 blockade in urothelial cancer. Repertoires were generated with immunoSEQ multiplex PCR, while TCRdb's copy carries only in-frame clones and drops some. The data show tens of thousands of clones, 80% to 90% seen once. Stated time point: peripheral blood 6 weeks after treatment start. This material consisted of PBMCs, taken around atezolizumab (anti-PD-L1) treatment. These receptors were collected from an older man with urothelial cancer.

The V gene is TRBV11-2, the J gene TRBJ2-2, with D maybe TRBD2 (6 bases). The V and J ends lost 7 bases and 7 bases respectively, with 22 bases between them. The CDR3 loop spans 16 amino acids. CDR1 and CDR2 (germline): SGHAT, FQNNGV. As DNA, the CDR3 is TGTGCCAGCAACTCCCTCCCCGGCGGGGTTGTCGGGGAGCTGTTTTTT. Translating it yields CASNSLPGGVVGELFF.

This chain uses TRBV19 with TRBJ2-4, with 7 nucleotides matching TRBD2. The junction had 11 bases not matched to a gene; V was cut back by 3 bases and J by 3 bases. The CDR3 sequence is 17 residues long. Germline V gene lookup returns CDR1 LNHDA and CDR2 SQIVND (reference sequence). In DNA form, the CDR3 reads TGTGCCAGTAGTATTGGTGGCGGGGAGCGGGGCAAAAACATTCAGTACTTC. Protein: CASSIGGGERGKNIQYF.

This clone was detected once. The chain has TRBV5-4 and TRBJ2-3; 14 bases are a match to TRBD2. There are 16 residues in the CDR3. Germline CDR1 SGHNT, CDR2 YYREEE (reference sequence). With 5 bases clipped from V and 3 bases from J, the junction kept 5 bases outside the gene matches. The CDR3 sequence: CASRSGTSGRTDTQYF. CDR3 DNA sequence: TGTGCCAGCAGATCTGGGACTAGCGGGAGAACAGATACGCAGTATTTT.

The rearrangement joins TRBV18 to TRBJ2-7; TRBD1 might be the D (5 bases). V dropped 4 bases and J dropped 4 bases, with 8 bases sitting between them. The CDR3 spans 12 residues. The germline CDR1 and CDR2 sequences are KGHSH and LQKENI. CDR3 residues: CASSLRVYEQYF. DNA of the CDR3: TGTGCCAGCTCACTCAGGGTGTACGAGCAGTACTTC.

The rearrangement joins TRBV5-5 to TRBJ2-2; weak D call: TRBD2 (6 bases). Germline CDR1 reads SGHKS; CDR2 reads YYEKEE (reference sequence). Trimming took 0 bases from V and 0 from J, leaving 15 bases between them. The CDR3 length is 18 residues. CDR3 in amino acids: CASSLGYRGGPNTGELFF. The CDR3 DNA is TGTGCCAGCAGCTTGGGATATCGGGGAGGCCCGAACACCGGGGAGCTGTTTTTT.

The CDR3 nucleotides read TGTGCCACCAGCAGAGAACGGACAGCCCTGGCGTACTTC. Translation: CATSRERTALAYF. The rearrangement joins TRBV15 to TRBJ2-5, with D perhaps TRBD1 (6 bases). The CDR3 is 13 amino acids. Germline CDR1 and CDR2: LNHNV and YYDKDF (reference sequence). The V end was cut by 0 bases, the J end by 13 bases, with 15 bases between.

This clone showed up just a few times. The J gene is TRBJ2-1, the V gene TRBV19, with TRBD1 matching over 9 bases. Germline V CDR1 and CDR2: LNHDA, SQIVND (reference sequence). The CDR3 spans 17 residues. V shed 2 bases and J 6 bases; nucleotides not matched to a gene: 11. In nucleotides, the CDR3 is TGTGCCAGTAGTATAATATTGGAACAGGGGGCCGGCAATGAGCAGTTCTTC. Protein product: CASSIILEQGAGNEQFF.

The chain couples TRBV6-6 to TRBJ2-7, with a weak D call TRBD1 (5 bases). The CDR3 is 12 residues long. V was trimmed by 8 bases and J by 3 bases, leaving 11 bases between them. Per the germline V gene, CDR1 is MNHNY and CDR2 is SVGAGI (reference sequence). Here the CDR3 reads CASAGSGYEQYF. CDR3 coding DNA: TGTGCCAGCGCAGGGTCGGGCTACGAGCAGTACTTC.